Each of the 28 T cell receptor beta chains below was sequenced from the same sample in a study of T cell responses to AZD1222 COVID-19 vaccine. Generated by immunoSEQ multiplex PCR, the TCRdb table keeps only in-frame clones and is missing some. The sample has about 180,000 clones; approximately 86% are singletons. The sample was peripheral blood, taken on day 0 of AZD1222 vaccination. These receptors were obtained from an adult in good health.

This clone has only one observation. The rearrangement uses TRBV7-9 and TRBJ1-2; 11 bases align to TRBD1. The CDR3 is 15 residues long. CDR1 SEHNR and CDR2 FQNEAQ come from the germline V gene (reference sequence). The trim removed 1 base at V and 4 bases at J, leaving 2 bases unmatched. CDR3 protein: CASSLGTGGVYGYTF. The CDR3 bases are TGTGCCAGCAGCTTAGGGACAGGGGGCGTCTATGGCTACACCTTC.

V gene TRBV7-3 combines with J gene TRBJ2-7, with a tentative D call TRBD1 (6 bases). CDR1 is SGHTA, CDR2 FQGTGA, per germline. Trimming cost V 2 bases and J 6 bases, with 14 bases left between them. There are 14 residues in the CDR3. In DNA, the CDR3 is TGTGCCAGCAGCTTAGGACAGCCTCTTAGCGAGCAGTACTTC. It is translated as CASSLGQPLSEQYF.

The V gene is TRBV11-2, the J gene TRBJ1-1, with D possibly being TRBD1 (6 bases). V shed 5 bases and J shed 4 bases, with 11 bases lying between them. Per the germline V gene, CDR1 is SGHAT and CDR2 is FQNNGV. The CDR3 loop spans 13 amino acids. CDR3 nucleotides: TGTGCCAGCAGCCCCTGGGGGCTCACTGAAGCTTTCTTT. It encodes CASSPWGLTEAFF.

The chain has TRBV28 and TRBJ1-2, with 12 bases that match TRBD1. V was clipped by 2 bases and J by 0 bases; unmatched bases: 7. From germline, CDR1 is MDHEN and CDR2 SYDVKM. CDR3 length: 18 residues. The CDR3 DNA reads TGTGCCAGCAGTTTAAGGGGGACAGGGGGCCCAACTAACTATGGCTACACCTTC. As protein: CASSLRGTGGPTNYGYTF.

This clone has only a few counts. The chain couples TRBV5-5 to TRBJ1-1; TRBD1 is a possible D gene (6 bases). The CDR3 spans 14 residues. Germline values: CDR1 SGHKS, CDR2 YYEKEE (reference sequence). Trimming stripped 3 bases from V and 1 base from J, with 10 bases between. The CDR3: CASSWGHSNTEAFF. The CDR3 nucleotides are TGTGCCAGCAGCTGGGGACATTCGAACACTGAAGCTTTCTTT. Using reference TRBV5-5 and TRBJ1-1 for the parts outside the CDR3, the full variable domain is DAGVTQSPTHLIKTRGQQVTLRCSPISGHKSVSWYQQVLGQGPQFIFQYYEKEERGRGNFPDRFSARQFPNYSSELNVNALLLGDSALYLCASSWGHSNTEAFFGQGTRLTVV.

This chain connects TRBV5-1 to TRBJ2-6, with TRBD1 matching 7 bases. Germline-derived CDR1 and CDR2 are SGHRS and YFSETQ. The CDR3 covers 18 residues. The ends lost 3 bases at V and 0 bases at J; junction bases unmatched: 9. CDR3 amino acids: CASSSDRERVSGANVLTF. DNA of the CDR3: TGCGCCAGCAGCTCTGACAGGGAAAGGGTCTCTGGGGCCAACGTCCTGACTTTC.

The J gene is TRBJ2-1, the V gene TRBV19; the match to TRBD2 covers 8 bases. The V and J ends lost 1 base and 7 bases, in that order; junction bases with no gene match: 6. Germline CDR1 reads LNHDA; CDR2 reads SQIVND (reference sequence). The CDR3 contains 15 residues. DNA of the CDR3: TGTGCCAGTAGTATAGGAGCGGGGGCTGGGAATGAGCAGTTCTTC. Translation: CASSIGAGAGNEQFF. Combining the CDR3 with reference TRBV19 and TRBJ2-1 gives the whole variable domain DGGITQSPKYLFRKEGQNVTLSCEQNLNHDAMYWYRQDPGQGLRLIYYSQIVNDFQKGDIAEGYSVSREKKESFPLTVTSAQKNPTAFYLCASSIGAGAGNEQFFGPGTRLTVL.

The chain uses TRBV4-1 and TRBJ1-5; TRBD1 is a possible D gene (5 bases). V dropped 0 bases and J dropped 6 bases, with 18 bases sitting between them. The CDR3 covers 17 residues. Per the germline V gene, CDR1 is MGHRA and CDR2 is YSYEKL. This CDR3 reads CASSQELGTVGPQPQHF. CDR3 sequence (DNA): TGCGCCAGCAGCCAAGAACTCGGGACGGTCGGACCTCAGCCCCAGCATTTT.

The chain uses TRBV4-1 and TRBJ2-3; D uncertain. Germline V gene sequence: CDR1 MGHRA, CDR2 YSYEKL. Trimming took off 3 bases at V and 2 bases at J, with 6 bases between the two ends. The length of the CDR3 is 13 residues. CDR3 sequence reads: CASSHSSTDTQYF. The DNA of the CDR3 is TGCGCCAGCAGCCACAGTTCCACAGATACGCAGTATTTT.

This clone was detected a few times. The chain combines TRBV11-2 with TRBJ1-4; 7 positions match TRBD1. Germline trimming cut 5 bases from V and 7 bases from J; bases unmatched to any gene: 4. CDR3 size: 13 residues. Germline V gene lookup returns CDR1 SGHAT and CDR2 FQNNGV. CDR3 protein: CASSRGTAEKLFF. The CDR3 nucleotides are TGTGCCAGCAGCAGAGGGACAGCTGAAAAACTGTTTTTT.

The chain uses TRBV5-5 and TRBJ1-5; D is undetermined. The CDR3 runs 15 residues. V was pared by 2 bases and J by 3 bases, with 12 bases between. The V gene's germline CDR1 is SGHKS and CDR2 YYEKEE (reference sequence). CDR3 sequence: CASSLIPGDNQPQHF. CDR3 coding DNA: TGTGCCAGCAGCTTAATCCCAGGCGACAATCAGCCCCAGCATTTT.

The chain links TRBV3-1 (or the pseudogene TRBV3-2) to TRBJ2-3; 10 bases match TRBD2. The J segment lost 1 base and the V segment lost 3 bases, leaving 13 bases of the junction unmatched. The CDR3 spans 19 residues. Germline V gives CDR1 LGHDT, CDR2 YNNKEL (reference sequence). This CDR3 is CASSHPDRASGSGTDTQYF. The CDR3 bases are TGTGCCAGCAGCCATCCCGACCGGGCTAGCGGGAGTGGCACAGATACGCAGTATTTT.

This clone was observed a few times. J is TRBJ2-7 and V is TRBV4-3, with D maybe TRBD2 (6 bases). CDR3 length: 15 residues. Trimming removed 3 bases from V and 4 bases from J, with 16 bases in between. CDR1 LGHNA and CDR2 YSLEER come from the germline V gene. The CDR3, as DNA: TGCGCCAGCAGCCAGTATCGGGGGAGCCCGTACGAGCAGTACTTC. Protein product: CASSQYRGSPYEQYF.

In its sample, this clone was seen once. The chain links TRBV12-5 to TRBJ2-7; D is unclear. Germline V gene lookup returns CDR1 LGHNT and CDR2 FRNRAP. There are 13 residues in the CDR3. V gave up 1 base and J gave up 6 bases, with 10 bases separating them. The CDR3 protein is CASGLGSYSEQYF. In DNA, the CDR3 is TGTGCTAGTGGTTTGGGAAGCTATAGCGAGCAGTACTTC.

This clone was counted only a few times. J is TRBJ1-4 and V is TRBV18; D ambiguous. With 9 bases removed from V and 8 bases from J, the gap between germline ends came to 25 bases. Germline lookup yields CDR1 KGHSH and CDR2 LQKENI. CDR3 size: 16 residues. CDR3 coding DNA: TGTGCCAGTCAACCAACGTTCACCCTCGCACGGGAAAAACTGTTTTTT. Encoded protein: CASQPTFTLAREKLFF.

V gene TRBV5-1 combines with J gene TRBJ1-5; D might be TRBD1 (5 bases). The V end lost 4 bases, the J end lost 7 bases, and 15 bases lay between the germline ends. Germline lookup yields CDR1 SGHRS and CDR2 YFSETQ. The CDR3 has 14 residues. CDR3 nucleotide sequence: TGCGCCAGCAGCCTGGCGGGGGAAACGCAGCCCCAGCATTTT. Its protein is CASSLAGETQPQHF. The whole variable domain, filled in from reference TRBV5-1 and TRBJ1-5, reads KAGVTQTPRYLIKTRGQQVTLSCSPISGHRSVSWYQQTPGQGLQFLFEYFSETQRNKGNFPGRFSGRQFSNSRSEMNVSTLELGDSALYLCASSLAGETQPQHFGDGTRLSIL.

V and J are TRBV24-1 and TRBJ1-5; D is ambiguous. Germline loops: CDR1 KGHDR, CDR2 SFDVKD. V was clipped by 4 bases and J by 0 bases, with 15 bases between them. The CDR3 spans 17 residues. In nucleotides, the CDR3 is TGTGCCACCAGTGACGCTGGGAGGCAGTATAGCAATCAGCCCCAGCATTTT. It yields the protein CATSDAGRQYSNQPQHF.

V gene TRBV7-9 combines with J gene TRBJ1-3; possible D gene TRBD1, 5 bases. Germline assignment: CDR1 SEHNR and CDR2 FQNEAQ (reference sequence). The V gene lost 5 bases and the J gene lost 1 base, with 12 bases spanning the gap. The CDR3 has 15 amino acids. The chain's CDR3 is CASSPSQGSGNTIYF. In DNA, the CDR3 is TGTGCCAGCAGCCCTAGTCAGGGATCTGGAAACACCATATATTTT.

Comments on this clone: Other nucleotide sequences from this sample produce the same CDR3. The V gene is TRBV19, the J gene TRBJ1-6, with D hard to call. This CDR3 has 13 residues. Germline V lookup: CDR1 LNHDA, CDR2 SQIVND (reference sequence). Trimming took 2 bases from V and 7 from J, leaving 6 bases between them. The CDR3: CASSIKGNSPLHF. The CDR3 DNA follows: TGTGCCAGTAGTATAAAAGGGAATTCACCCCTCCACTTT.

The chain uses TRBV27 and TRBJ2-7; the D gene could be TRBD1 or TRBD2 (5 bases each). With 1 base removed from V and 2 bases from J, the gap between germline ends came to 9 bases. The CDR3 consists of 14 residues. Germline CDR1 and CDR2: MNHEY and SMNVEV (reference sequence). CDR3 DNA: TGTGCCAGCAGTTTATGGGACGGAACCTACGAGCAGTACTTC. It codes for CASSLWDGTYEQYF.

This chain joins TRBV14 and TRBJ1-6; D uncertain. Germline CDR1 is SGHDN and CDR2 is FVKESK. The CDR3 runs to 15 residues. Trimming cost V 4 bases and J 8 bases, with 15 bases left between them. CDR3 DNA: TGTGCCAGCAGCCGAGGACCGACGATAGATTCACCCCTCCACTTT. It yields the protein CASSRGPTIDSPLHF.

The genes are TRBV27 and TRBJ1-2; D might be TRBD1 (5 bases). CDR1 is MNHEY and CDR2 is SMNVEV in the germline V gene (reference sequence). The CDR3 runs to 16 residues. V was pared by 6 bases and J by 1 base, with 18 bases between. In DNA form, the CDR3 reads TGTGCCAGCAGGTCAGCCGGGACTCCAGATAACTATGGCTACACCTTC. As protein: CASRSAGTPDNYGYTF.

The CDR3 loop is CATRLGTYNEQFF. The CDR3 DNA sequence: TGTGCCACCCGTCTGGGGACCTACAATGAGCAGTTCTTC. The rearrangement uses TRBV6-5 and TRBJ2-1; D unresolved. This CDR3 is built from 13 residues. V was pared by 10 bases and J by 2 bases, with 12 bases between. Germline V CDR1 and CDR2: MNHEY, SVGAGI.

The chain carries TRBV12-3 or TRBV12-4 and TRBJ2-5; D possibly matches TRBD1 or TRBD2 (6 bases each). The germline V and J ends were trimmed by 7 bases and 1 base, with 10 bases remaining between them. The CDR3 length is 13 residues. The CDR3: CASTPGAQETQYF. CDR3 coding DNA: TGTGCCAGCACCCCGGGGGCCCAAGAGACCCAGTACTTC.

The V call is TRBV7-9, the J call TRBJ2-2; 9 bases align to TRBD2. The CDR3 is 15 amino acids. Germline values: CDR1 SEHNR, CDR2 FQNEAQ (reference sequence). Trimming removed 5 bases from V and 1 base from J; junction bases left unmatched: 2. CDR3 in amino acids: CASSLTSGNTGELFF. Here the CDR3 DNA reads TGTGCCAGCAGCCTGACTAGCGGGAACACCGGGGAGCTGTTTTTT.

V and J are TRBV3-1 (or the pseudogene TRBV3-2) and TRBJ1-3, with D unresolved. In germline, CDR1 is LGHDT, CDR2 YNNKEL (reference sequence). The CDR3 loop spans 16 amino acids. Trimming cost V 5 bases and J 0 bases, with 14 bases left between them. The CDR3 here is CASSELDPFSGNTIYF. In DNA, the CDR3 is TGTGCCAGCAGCGAGCTCGATCCTTTCTCTGGAAACACCATATATTTT.

The V and J genes are TRBV29-1 and TRBJ2-6; D call uncertain. V was shortened by 3 bases and J by 0 bases, with 9 bases between the two germline ends. The CDR3 sequence is 15 residues long. Germline V gives CDR1 SQVTM, CDR2 ANQGSEA. The CDR3 here is CSVDDSLSGANVLTF. CDR3 nucleotide sequence: TGCAGCGTTGATGATAGCCTCTCTGGGGCCAACGTCCTGACTTTC.

The chain carries TRBV14 and TRBJ1-1; D might be TRBD1 (6 bases). Trimming shortened V by 2 bases and J by 10 bases, and 14 bases separated the two germline ends. Germline CDR1 reads SGHDN; CDR2 reads FVKESK. This CDR3 has 13 residues. CDR3 in amino acids: CASSQSRSRGAFF. CDR3 in DNA: TGTGCCAGCAGCCAAAGTCGGTCCAGGGGAGCTTTCTTT. The complete variable domain, with remaining parts taken from reference TRBV14 and TRBJ1-1, reads EAGVTQFPSHSVIEKGQTVTLRCDPISGHDNLYWYRRVMGKEIKFLLHFVKESKQDESGMPNNRFLAERTGGTYSTLKVQPAELEDSGVYFCASSQSRSRGAFFGQGTRLTVV.